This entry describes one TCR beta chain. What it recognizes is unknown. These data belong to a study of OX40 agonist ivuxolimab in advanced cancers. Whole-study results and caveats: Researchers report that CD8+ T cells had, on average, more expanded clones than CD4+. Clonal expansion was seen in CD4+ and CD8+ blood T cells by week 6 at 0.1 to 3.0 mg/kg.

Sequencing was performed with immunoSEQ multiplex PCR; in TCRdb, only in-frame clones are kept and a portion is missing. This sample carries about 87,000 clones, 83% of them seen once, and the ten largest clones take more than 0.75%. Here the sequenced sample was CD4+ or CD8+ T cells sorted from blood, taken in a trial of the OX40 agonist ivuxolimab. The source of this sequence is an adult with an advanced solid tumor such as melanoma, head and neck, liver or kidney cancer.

CDR3 bases: TGTGCCAGCTCACCAGGGGGCGCAGGAAAACTGTTTTTT. It codes for CASSPGGAGKLFF. The genes are TRBV18 and TRBJ1-4, with D possibly matching TRBD1 (6 bases). The CDR3 spans 13 residues. Trimming cost V 2 bases and J 10 bases, with 11 bases left between them. In germline, CDR1 is KGHSH, CDR2 LQKENI.